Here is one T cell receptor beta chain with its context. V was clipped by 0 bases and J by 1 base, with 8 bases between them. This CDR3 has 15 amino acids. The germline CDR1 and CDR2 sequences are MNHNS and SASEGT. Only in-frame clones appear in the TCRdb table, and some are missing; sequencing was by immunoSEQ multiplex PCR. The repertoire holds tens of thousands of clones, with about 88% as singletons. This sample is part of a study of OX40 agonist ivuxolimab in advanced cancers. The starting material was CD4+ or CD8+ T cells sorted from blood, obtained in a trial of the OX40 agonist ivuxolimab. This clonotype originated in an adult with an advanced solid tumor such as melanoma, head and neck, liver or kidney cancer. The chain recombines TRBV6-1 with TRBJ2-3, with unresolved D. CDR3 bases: TGTGCCAGCAGTGAAGCACTGTGGGGCACAGATACGCAGTATTTT. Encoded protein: CASSEALWGTDTQYF.